This T cell receptor beta chain was identified during a study of cytomegalovirus exposure and HLA in healthy donors. Study-wide results and caveats: There were some public TCRs occurring in many donors, but most TCR sequences were rare.

Turning to this clone: The antigen is undetermined.

Primers: 60 Vbeta forward and 13 Jbeta reverse. Sequencing used immunoSEQ multiplex PCR; TCRdb keeps in-frame clones, though not all of them. The repertoire includes about 98,000 clones, 80% to 85% of them detected once, and more than 1.4% sits in the top ten. CDR3 length: 11 residues. In germline, CDR1 is MNHNY, CDR2 SVGAGI (reference sequence). The V end lost 8 bases, the J end lost 5 bases, and 10 bases lay between the germline ends. Sequenced input: PBMCs. The source is a man aged 35-49 years in good health and CMV-seronegative. The chain links TRBV6-6 to TRBJ2-7; tentatively, D is TRBD2 (5 bases). The CDR3 DNA follows: TGTGCCAGCCGGACTCTAGACGAGCAGTACTTC. Encoded protein: CASRTLDEQYF.